Listed here are 5 T cell receptor beta chains from one sample, sequenced in a study of neoadjuvant anti-PD-1 for oral cavity cancer. Profiled with immunoSEQ multiplex PCR; TCRdb holds only in-frame clones, not every one. The sample shows 6,000 to 7,500 clones, just under 75% of them seen only once. The source material was PBMCs, sampled before nivolumab (anti-PD-1) treatment. The receptors come from a person aged 35 to 85 with oral cavity squamous cell carcinoma.

The rearrangement links TRBV27 to TRBJ2-7, with D perhaps matching TRBD2 (6 bases). Trimming removed 3 bases at V and 5 bases at J, with 17 bases between. Germline V CDR1 and CDR2: MNHEY, SMNVEV (reference sequence). The CDR3 sequence is 15 residues long. The CDR3 sequence is CASSFYFGTPDEQYF. In DNA, the CDR3 is TGTGCCAGCAGTTTCTATTTCGGGACTCCGGACGAGCAGTACTTC.

V usage is TRBV11-2 and J usage is TRBJ1-1; D remains unclear. V was cut by 2 bases and J by 1 base, with 5 bases left in between. CDR3 size: 13 residues. Germline V CDR1 and CDR2: SGHAT, FQNNGV. The DNA for the CDR3 is TGTGCCAGCAGCTTATTACGGAACACTGAAGCTTTCTTT. Protein: CASSLLRNTEAFF.

This clone showed up just a few times. V is TRBV5-4 and J is TRBJ1-1; D unresolved. V was shortened by 4 bases and J by 1 base, with 14 bases between the two germline ends. The germline gives CDR1 SGHNT, CDR2 YYREEE (reference sequence). CDR3 length equals 15 residues. CDR3 residues: CASSAYQVTNTEAFF. The CDR3 DNA sequence: TGTGCCAGCAGCGCATATCAGGTTACGAACACTGAAGCTTTCTTT.

This clone was seen a few times. This chain connects TRBV19 to TRBJ1-2; no firm D call. The germline CDR1 and CDR2 sequences are LNHDA and SQIVND (reference sequence). Trimming took 8 bases from V and 3 from J, leaving 16 bases between them. The CDR3 is 14 amino acids. For the CDR3, the DNA is TGTGCCAGTGGGGAGGGTTACTTCGACTATGGCTACACCTTC. Translation: CASGEGYFDYGYTF.

This chain links TRBV19 with TRBJ2-1; TRBD2 matches at 8 bases. The germline V gene has CDR1 LNHDA and CDR2 SQIVND (reference sequence). The CDR3 is 15 amino acids. With 1 base clipped from V and 3 bases from J, the junction kept 2 bases outside the gene matches. CDR3 sequence (DNA): TGTGCCAGTAGTATAGCGGGGGGGAACTACAATGAGCAGTTCTTC. Translated: CASSIAGGNYNEQFF.